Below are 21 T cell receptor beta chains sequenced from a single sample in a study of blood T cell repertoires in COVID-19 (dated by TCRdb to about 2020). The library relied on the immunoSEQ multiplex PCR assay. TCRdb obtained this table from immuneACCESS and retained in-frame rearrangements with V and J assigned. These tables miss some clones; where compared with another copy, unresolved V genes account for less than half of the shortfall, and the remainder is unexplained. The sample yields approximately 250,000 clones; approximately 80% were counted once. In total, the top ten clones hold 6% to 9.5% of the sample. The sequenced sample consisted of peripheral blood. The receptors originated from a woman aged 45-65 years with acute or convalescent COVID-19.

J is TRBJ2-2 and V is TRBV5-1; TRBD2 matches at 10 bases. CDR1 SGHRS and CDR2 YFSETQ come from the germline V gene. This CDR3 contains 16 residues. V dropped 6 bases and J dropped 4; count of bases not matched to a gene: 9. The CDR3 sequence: CASKDRAGGSTGELFF. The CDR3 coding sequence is TGCGCCAGCAAGGATCGAGCGGGAGGGTCCACCGGGGAGCTGTTTTTT. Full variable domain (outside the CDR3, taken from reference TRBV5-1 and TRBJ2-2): KAGVTQTPRYLIKTRGQQVTLSCSPISGHRSVSWYQQTPGQGLQFLFEYFSETQRNKGNFPGRFSGRQFSNSRSEMNVSTLELGDSALYLCASKDRAGGSTGELFFGEGSRLTVL.

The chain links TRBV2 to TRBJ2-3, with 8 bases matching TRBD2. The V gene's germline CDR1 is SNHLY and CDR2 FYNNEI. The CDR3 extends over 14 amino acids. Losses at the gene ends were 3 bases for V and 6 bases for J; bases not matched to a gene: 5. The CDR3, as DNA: TGTGCCAGCAGTGACGGGAGGGGCAGGGATACGCAGTATTTT. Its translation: CASSDGRGRDTQYF.

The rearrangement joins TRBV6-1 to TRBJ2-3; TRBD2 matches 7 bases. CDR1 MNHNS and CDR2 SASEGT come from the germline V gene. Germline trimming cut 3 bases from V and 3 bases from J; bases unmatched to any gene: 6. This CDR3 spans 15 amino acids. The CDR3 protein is CASSDLGGSTDTQYF. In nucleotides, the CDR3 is TGTGCCAGCAGTGATCTTGGCGGGAGTACAGATACGCAGTATTTT.

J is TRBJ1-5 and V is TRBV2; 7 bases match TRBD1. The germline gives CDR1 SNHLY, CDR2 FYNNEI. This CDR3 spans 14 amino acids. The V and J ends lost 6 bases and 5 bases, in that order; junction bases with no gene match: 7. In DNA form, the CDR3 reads TGTGCCAGCAGAAACGGGACAGCATATCAGCCCCAGCATTTT. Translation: CASRNGTAYQPQHF.

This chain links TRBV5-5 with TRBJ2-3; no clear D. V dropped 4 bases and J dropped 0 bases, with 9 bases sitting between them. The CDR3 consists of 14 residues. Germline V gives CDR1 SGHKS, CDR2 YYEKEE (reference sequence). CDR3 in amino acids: CASSTELSTDTQYF. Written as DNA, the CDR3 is TGTGCCAGCAGCACCGAACTTAGCACAGATACGCAGTATTTT.

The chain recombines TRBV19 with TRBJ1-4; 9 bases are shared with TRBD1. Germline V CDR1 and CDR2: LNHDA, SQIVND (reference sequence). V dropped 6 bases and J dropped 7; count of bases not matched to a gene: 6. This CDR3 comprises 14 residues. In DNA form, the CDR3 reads TGTGCCAGTAGCCCTACAGGGGGCGTTGAAAAACTGTTTTTT. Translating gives CASSPTGGVEKLFF.

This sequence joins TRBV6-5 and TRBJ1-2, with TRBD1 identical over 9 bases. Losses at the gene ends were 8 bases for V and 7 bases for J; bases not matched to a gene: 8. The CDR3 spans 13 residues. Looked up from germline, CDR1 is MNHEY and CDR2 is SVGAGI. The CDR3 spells CASAPGQGFGYTF. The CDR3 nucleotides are TGTGCCAGCGCCCCGGGACAGGGTTTTGGCTACACCTTC.

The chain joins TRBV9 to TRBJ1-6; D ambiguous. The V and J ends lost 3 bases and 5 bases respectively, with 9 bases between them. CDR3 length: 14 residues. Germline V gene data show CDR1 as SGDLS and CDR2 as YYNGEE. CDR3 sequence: CASSAGVDNSPLHF. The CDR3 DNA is TGTGCCAGCAGCGCAGGTGTCGATAATTCACCCCTCCACTTT.

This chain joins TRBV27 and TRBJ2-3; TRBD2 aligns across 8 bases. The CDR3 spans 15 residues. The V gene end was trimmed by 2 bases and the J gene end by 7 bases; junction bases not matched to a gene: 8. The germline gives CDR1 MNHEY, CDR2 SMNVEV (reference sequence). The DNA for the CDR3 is TGTGCCAGCAGTTTAACCGGGAGGGCCTCCAATACGCAGTATTTT. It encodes CASSLTGRASNTQYF.

The chain's CDR3 is CASRSSYEQYF. The CDR3 region has the DNA TGCGCCAGCCGGAGCTCCTACGAGCAGTACTTC. The gene calls are TRBV5-1 and TRBJ2-7; no reliable D call. The germline gives CDR1 SGHRS, CDR2 YFSETQ. This CDR3 is 11 amino acids long. Trimming stripped 7 bases from V and 0 bases from J, with 5 bases between.

The CDR3 loop is CASSPGTGLTGELFF. In DNA, the CDR3 is TGTGCCAGCAGCCCCGGGACAGGCCTGACCGGGGAGCTGTTTTTT. The chain carries TRBV6-4 and TRBJ2-2; the match to TRBD1 covers 8 bases. Germline-derived CDR1 and CDR2 are MRHNA and SNTAGT. V shed 6 bases and J 5 bases; nucleotides not matched to a gene: 8. The CDR3 covers 15 residues.

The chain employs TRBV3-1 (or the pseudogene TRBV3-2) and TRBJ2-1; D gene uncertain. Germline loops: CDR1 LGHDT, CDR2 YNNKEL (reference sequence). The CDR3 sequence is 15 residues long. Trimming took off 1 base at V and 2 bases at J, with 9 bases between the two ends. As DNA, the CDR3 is TGTGCCAGCAGCCAAGTCGTGAGCGCCTACAATGAGCAGTTCTTC. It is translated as CASSQVVSAYNEQFF.

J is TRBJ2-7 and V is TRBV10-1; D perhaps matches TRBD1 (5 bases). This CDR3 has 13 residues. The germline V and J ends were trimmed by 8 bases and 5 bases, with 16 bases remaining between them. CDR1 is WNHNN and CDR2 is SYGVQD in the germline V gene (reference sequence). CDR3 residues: CASPLKGRDEQYF. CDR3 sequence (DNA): TGCGCCAGCCCTCTCAAGGGGCGAGACGAGCAGTACTTC.

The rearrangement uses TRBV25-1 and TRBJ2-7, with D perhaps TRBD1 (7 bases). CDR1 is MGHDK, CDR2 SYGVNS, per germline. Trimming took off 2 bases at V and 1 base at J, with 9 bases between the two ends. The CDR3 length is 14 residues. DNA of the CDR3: TGTGCCAGCAGTGAACCAGGGGGGTCCTACGAGCAGTACTTC. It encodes CASSEPGGSYEQYF.

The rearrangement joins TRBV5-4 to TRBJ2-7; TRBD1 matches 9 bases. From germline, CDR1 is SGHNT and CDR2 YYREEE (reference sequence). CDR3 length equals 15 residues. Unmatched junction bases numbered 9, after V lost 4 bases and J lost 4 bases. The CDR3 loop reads CASSTGTGTRYEQYF. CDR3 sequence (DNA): TGTGCCAGCAGCACCGGGACAGGGACAAGGTACGAGCAGTACTTC.

DNA of the CDR3: TGTGCCAGTAGCAGGGGAAGGGACGAGTCCTACAATGAGCAGTTCTTC. Protein: CASSRGRDESYNEQFF. This chain uses TRBV19 with TRBJ2-1, with D maybe TRBD1 (6 bases). The CDR3 contains 16 residues. CDR1 and CDR2 from the germline V gene are LNHDA and SQIVND (reference sequence). V lost 6 bases, J lost 1 base, and 16 bases lay in between.

As DNA, the CDR3 is TGTGCCAGCAGCCAAGATCGACAGGGGAAGGGCAATCAGCCCCAGCATTTT. It translates to CASSQDRQGKGNQPQHF. This chain uses TRBV3-1 (or the pseudogene TRBV3-2) with TRBJ1-5; 8 nucleotides agree with TRBD1. The CDR3 has 17 residues. J lost 2 bases, V lost 0 bases, and 6 bases had no gene match. CDR1 is LGHDT, CDR2 YNNKEL, per germline (reference sequence).

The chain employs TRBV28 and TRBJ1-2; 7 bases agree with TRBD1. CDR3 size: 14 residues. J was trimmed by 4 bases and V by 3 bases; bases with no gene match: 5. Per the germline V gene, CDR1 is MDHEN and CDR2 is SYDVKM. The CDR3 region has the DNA TGTGCCAGCAGTTTGGGCAGGGGGGTCTATGGCTACACCTTC. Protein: CASSLGRGVYGYTF.

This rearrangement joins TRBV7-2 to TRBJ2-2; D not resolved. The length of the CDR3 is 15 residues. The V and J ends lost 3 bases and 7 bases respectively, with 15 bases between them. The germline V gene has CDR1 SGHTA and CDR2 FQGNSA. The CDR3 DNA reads TGTGCCAGCAGCTTCGACTCCACGCGAGGCGGGGAGCTGTTTTTT. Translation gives CASSFDSTRGGELFF.

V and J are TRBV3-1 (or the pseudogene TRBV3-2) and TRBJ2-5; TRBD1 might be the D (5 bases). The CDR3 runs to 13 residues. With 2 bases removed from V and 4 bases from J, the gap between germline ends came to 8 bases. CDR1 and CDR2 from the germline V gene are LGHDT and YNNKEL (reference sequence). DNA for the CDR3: TGTGCCAGCAGCCAACTTAGGGGAGAGACCCAGTACTTC. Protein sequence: CASSQLRGETQYF.

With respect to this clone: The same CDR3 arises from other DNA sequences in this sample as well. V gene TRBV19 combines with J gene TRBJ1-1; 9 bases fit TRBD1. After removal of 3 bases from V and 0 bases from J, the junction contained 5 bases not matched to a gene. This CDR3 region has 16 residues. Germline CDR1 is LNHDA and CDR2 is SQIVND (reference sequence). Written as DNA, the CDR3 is TGTGCCAGTAGTATTCGTACAGGGGGCTTGAACACTGAAGCTTTCTTT. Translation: CASSIRTGGLNTEAFF.